Each of the 15 T cell receptor beta chains below was sequenced from the same sample in a study of graft-versus-host responses after intestinal transplantation. The protocol was immunoSEQ multiplex PCR, while the TCRdb copy is restricted to in-frame clones and leaves out a portion. The top ten clones hold about 0.67% of a sample with 77,000 or so clones, about 90% of them seen once. The specimen comprised PBMCs, sampled 98 days after intestinal transplantation. The origin of the receptors is a human patient who received an intestinal transplant, so some T cells may come from the graft donor.

The CDR3 spells CASSPRGVNEQFF. The DNA for the CDR3 is TGTGCCAGCAGTCCCCGGGGAGTCAATGAGCAGTTCTTC. The chain carries TRBV2 and TRBJ2-1; maybe TRBD2 (5 bases). The CDR3 contains 13 residues. Deletions cut 5 bases from V and 6 bases from J, with 11 bases between. CDR1 and CDR2 from the germline V gene are SNHLY and FYNNEI.

The J gene is TRBJ2-5, the V gene TRBV5-6; D is possibly TRBD1 or TRBD2 (5 bases each). The CDR3 length is 14 residues. Per germline, CDR1 SGHDT and CDR2 YYEEEE. With 3 bases removed from V and 1 base from J, the gap between germline ends came to 10 bases. CDR3 DNA sequence: TGTGCCAGCAGCTACCGGGACGGCCAAGAGACCCAGTACTTC. As protein: CASSYRDGQETQYF.

The rearrangement links TRBV7-2 to TRBJ2-3, with 12 bases lining up with TRBD2. Unmatched junction bases numbered 6, after V lost 3 bases and J lost 2 bases. Germline loops: CDR1 SGHTA, CDR2 FQGNSA. The CDR3 length is 17 residues. This chain's CDR3 is CASSLLAGGLITDTQYF. DNA of the CDR3: TGTGCCAGCAGCTTGCTAGCGGGGGGGCTGATCACAGATACGCAGTATTTT. The full variable domain, rest sourced from reference TRBV7-2 and TRBJ2-3, is GAGVSQSPSNKVTEKGKDVELRCDPISGHTALYWYRQSLGQGLEFLIYFQGNSAPDKSGLPSDRFSAERTGGSVSTLTIQRTQQEDSAVYLCASSLLAGGLITDTQYFGPGTRLTVL.

This clone was seen once. The rearrangement links TRBV28 to TRBJ1-1, with a tentative D call TRBD1 (5 bases). The CDR3 length is 13 residues. In germline, CDR1 is MDHEN, CDR2 SYDVKM. The V end was cut by 9 bases, the J end by 0 bases, with 11 bases between. This CDR3 is CASIGTMNTEAFF. CDR3 nucleotides: TGTGCCAGTATAGGGACGATGAACACTGAAGCTTTCTTT. The whole variable domain, remainder taken from reference TRBV28 and TRBJ1-1, is DVKVTQSSRYLVKRTGEKVFLECVQDMDHENMFWYRQDPGLGLRLIYFSYDVKMKEKGDIPEGYSVSREKKERFSLILESASTNQTSMYLCASIGTMNTEAFFGQGTRLTVV.

To note about this clone: The junction differs from germline at one of its ends, possibly a read error. At the DNA level, this CDR3 is encoded by other sequences in the same sample as well. The chain uses TRBV7-2 and TRBJ2-7; TRBD2 agrees at 11 bases. Germline CDR1 is SGHTA and CDR2 is FQGNSA. The CDR3 is made up of 15 amino acids. CDR3 loop: CASSFLAGGIYEQYF. The CDR3 DNA sequence: TGTGCCAGTAGCTTCCTAGCGGGAGGAATCTACGAGCAGTACTTC.

This rearrangement joins TRBV4-1 to TRBJ2-7; D call uncertain. Germline V lookup: CDR1 MGHRA, CDR2 YSYEKL. Deletions cut 2 bases from V and 3 bases from J, with 14 bases between. The CDR3 loop spans 15 amino acids. In DNA form, the CDR3 reads TGCGCCAGCAGCCAATCGCCCGGAACACGCTACGAGCAGTACTTC. The encoded protein is CASSQSPGTRYEQYF.

A word on this clone: Compared with germline, one end of the junction differs, possibly owing to a read error. The chain employs TRBV11-2 and TRBJ2-5; 10 bases agree with TRBD2. CDR1 and CDR2 (germline): SGHAT, FQNNGV. This CDR3 comprises 14 residues. CDR3 sequence: CASRLAGGGETQYF. DNA of the CDR3: TGTGCCAGCAGATTAGCGGGGGGCGGGGAGACCCAGTACTTC.

V is TRBV19 and J is TRBJ1-2; TRBD1 is a possible D gene (5 bases). Germline lookup yields CDR1 LNHDA and CDR2 SQIVND (reference sequence). This CDR3 contains 15 residues. Trimming removed 6 bases at V and 7 bases at J, with 21 bases between. The CDR3 coding sequence is TGTGCCAGTAGGGGGGGAACGGAGAATTTTTTTGGCTACACCTTC. Its translation: CASRGGTENFFGYTF.

This sequence joins TRBV7-6 and TRBJ2-5; 11 bases map to TRBD2. CDR1 and CDR2 (germline): SGHVS, FNYEAQ. The CDR3 covers 17 residues. J lost 0 bases, V lost 2 bases, and 5 bases had no gene match. In DNA, the CDR3 is TGTGCCAGCAGCTTATCCCCGACTAGCGGGGACCAAGAGACCCAGTACTTC. Translated, it gives CASSLSPTSGDQETQYF.

The rearrangement links TRBV15 to TRBJ1-2; 9 bases line up with TRBD1. Germline values: CDR1 LNHNV, CDR2 YYDKDF (reference sequence). V lost 3 bases to trimming and J lost 7 bases; unmatched junction nucleotides: 9. The CDR3 sequence is 15 residues long. For the CDR3, the DNA is TGTGCCACCAGCAGGGGAACAGGGGGCGTAGGTGGCTACACCTTC. Its translation: CATSRGTGGVGGYTF. Drawing the rest from reference TRBV15 and TRBJ1-2, the complete variable domain is DAMVIQNPRYQVTQFGKPVTLSCSQTLNHNVMYWYQQKSSQAPKLLFHYYDKDFNNEADTPDNFQSRRPNTSFCFLDIRSPGLGDTAMYLCATSRGTGGVGGYTFGSGTRLTVV.

The CDR3 is CASSLYFGVSTIYF. CDR3 nucleotides: TGCGCCAGCAGCCTCTATTTTGGGGTGTCCACCATATATTTT. This chain joins TRBV4-1 and TRBJ1-3; D uncertain. CDR3 size: 14 residues. Germline CDR1 reads MGHRA; CDR2 reads YSYEKL. The V end was cut by 4 bases, the J end by 9 bases, with 16 bases between.

This chain connects TRBV5-1 to TRBJ1-1, with TRBD1 as a possible D gene (5 bases). Germline CDR1 and CDR2: SGHRS and YFSETQ. The CDR3 spans 15 residues. Trimming removed 0 bases from V and 1 base from J, with 10 bases in between. This CDR3 is CASSLAPGPNTEAFF. CDR3 DNA: TGCGCCAGCAGCTTGGCCCCAGGGCCGAACACTGAAGCTTTCTTT.

This chain uses TRBV19 with TRBJ2-7; maybe TRBD2 (6 bases). This CDR3 region has 14 residues. Germline V CDR1 and CDR2: LNHDA, SQIVND (reference sequence). V dropped 3 bases and J dropped 0 bases, with 9 bases sitting between them. The DNA for the CDR3 is TGTGCCAGTAGTATCGACGGGAGCTCCTACGAGCAGTACTTC. Residues: CASSIDGSSYEQYF.

The V and J genes are TRBV5-1 and TRBJ2-5, with a tentative D call TRBD1 (5 bases). From germline, CDR1 is SGHRS and CDR2 YFSETQ. The CDR3 is 13 amino acids. The V end was cut by 4 bases, the J end by 1 base, with 8 bases between. The CDR3 DNA sequence: TGCGCCAGCAGCCGGACATCCCAAGAGACCCAGTACTTC. Its protein is CASSRTSQETQYF.

The chain employs TRBV29-1 and TRBJ2-7; D is possibly TRBD2 (6 bases). The CDR3 spans 17 residues. CDR1 and CDR2 (germline): SQVTM, ANQGSEA. V was shortened by 3 bases and J by 4 bases, with 25 bases between the two germline ends. CDR3 residues: CSVDGLGGGKGGYEQYF. CDR3 bases: TGCAGCGTTGACGGCCTCGGAGGTGGAAAGGGAGGATACGAGCAGTACTTC.